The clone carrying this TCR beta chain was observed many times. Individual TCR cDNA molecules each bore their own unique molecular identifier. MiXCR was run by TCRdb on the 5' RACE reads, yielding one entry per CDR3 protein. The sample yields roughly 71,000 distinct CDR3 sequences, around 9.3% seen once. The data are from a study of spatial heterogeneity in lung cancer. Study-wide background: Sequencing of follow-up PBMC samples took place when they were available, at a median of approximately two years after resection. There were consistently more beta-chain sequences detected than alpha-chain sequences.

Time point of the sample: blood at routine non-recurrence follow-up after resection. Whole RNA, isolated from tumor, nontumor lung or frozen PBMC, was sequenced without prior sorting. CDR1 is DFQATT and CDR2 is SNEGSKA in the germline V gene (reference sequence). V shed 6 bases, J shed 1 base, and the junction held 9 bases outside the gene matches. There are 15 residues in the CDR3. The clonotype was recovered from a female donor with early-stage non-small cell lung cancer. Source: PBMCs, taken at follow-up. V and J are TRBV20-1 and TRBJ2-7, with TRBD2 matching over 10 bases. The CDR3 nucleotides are TGCAGTGCCTCCTCGGGAGCGGGAGGGTCCTACGAGCAGTACTTC. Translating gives CSASSGAGGSYEQYF.